This T cell receptor beta chain came from a study of T-cell reconstitution after alpha-beta-depleted transplantation in children. Unique molecular identifiers were incorporated when the TCRbeta library was constructed. TCRdb re-analysed the PCR reads in MiXCR, keeping a single row per CDR3 protein. Here the sample spans approximately 520,000 distinct CDR3 sequences, approximately 29% being singletons. This clonotype was counted between two and nine times. This CDR3 is built from 12 residues. Trimming stripped 0 bases from V and 4 bases from J, with 4 bases between. The germline V gene has CDR1 SGDLS and CDR2 YYNGEE.

Here the sequenced sample was PBMCs from the stem cell graft donor, taken from the stem cell graft. This receptor was identified in a human donor who donated a stem cell graft to a child with aplastic anemia. The V call is TRBV9, the J call TRBJ1-2; D uncertain. In DNA form, the CDR3 reads TGTGCCAGCAGCGTAGGGACCTATGGCTACACCTTC. It is translated as CASSVGTYGYTF.